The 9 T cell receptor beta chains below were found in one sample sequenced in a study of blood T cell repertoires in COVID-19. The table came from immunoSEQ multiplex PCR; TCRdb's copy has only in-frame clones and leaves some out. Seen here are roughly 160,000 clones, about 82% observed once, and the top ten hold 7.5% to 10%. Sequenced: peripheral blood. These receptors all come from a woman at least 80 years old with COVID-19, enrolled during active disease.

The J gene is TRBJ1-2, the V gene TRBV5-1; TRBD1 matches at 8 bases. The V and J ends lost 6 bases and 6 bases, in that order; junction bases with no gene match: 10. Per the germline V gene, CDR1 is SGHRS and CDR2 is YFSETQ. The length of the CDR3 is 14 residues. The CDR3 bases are TGCGCCAGCACCCAGGGGGCGGCGGGGGATGGCTACACCTTC. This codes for CASTQGAAGDGYTF.

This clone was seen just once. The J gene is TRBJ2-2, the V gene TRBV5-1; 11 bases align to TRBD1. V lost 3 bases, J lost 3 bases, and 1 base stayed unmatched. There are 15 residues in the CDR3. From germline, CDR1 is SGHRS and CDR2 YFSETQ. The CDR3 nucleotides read TGCGCCAGCAGCTGGGGACAGGGGGACACCGGGGAGCTGTTTTTT. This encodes CASSWGQGDTGELFF.

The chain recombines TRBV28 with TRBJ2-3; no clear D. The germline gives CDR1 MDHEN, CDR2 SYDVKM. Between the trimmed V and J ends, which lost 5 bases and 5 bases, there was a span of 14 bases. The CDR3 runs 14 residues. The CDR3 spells CASSPGPQEDTQYF. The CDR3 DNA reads TGTGCCAGCAGTCCCGGTCCCCAGGAAGATACGCAGTATTTT.

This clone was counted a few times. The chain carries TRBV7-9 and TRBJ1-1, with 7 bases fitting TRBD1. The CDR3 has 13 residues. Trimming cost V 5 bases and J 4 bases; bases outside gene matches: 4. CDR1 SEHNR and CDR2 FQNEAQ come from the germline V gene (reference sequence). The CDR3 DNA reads TGTGCCAGCAGCGGACAGGCCAGCACTGAAGCTTTCTTT. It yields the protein CASSGQASTEAFF.

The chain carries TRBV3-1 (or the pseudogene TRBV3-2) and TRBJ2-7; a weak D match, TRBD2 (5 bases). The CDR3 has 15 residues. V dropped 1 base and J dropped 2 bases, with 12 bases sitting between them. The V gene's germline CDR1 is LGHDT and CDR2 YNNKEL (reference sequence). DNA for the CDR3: TGTGCCAGCAGCCAAGGTCGCGGGCGGACCTACGAGCAGTACTTC. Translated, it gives CASSQGRGRTYEQYF.

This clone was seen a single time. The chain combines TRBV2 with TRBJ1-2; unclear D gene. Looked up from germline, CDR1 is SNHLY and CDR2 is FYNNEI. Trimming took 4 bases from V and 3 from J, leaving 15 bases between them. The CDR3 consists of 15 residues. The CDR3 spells CASSAGSARYYGYTF. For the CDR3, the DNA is TGTGCCAGCAGTGCGGGGTCAGCGAGATACTATGGCTACACCTTC.

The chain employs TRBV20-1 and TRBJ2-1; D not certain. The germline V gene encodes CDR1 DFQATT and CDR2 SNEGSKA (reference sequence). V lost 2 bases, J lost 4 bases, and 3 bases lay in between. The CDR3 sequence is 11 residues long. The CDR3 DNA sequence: TGCAGTGCTAGACCATACAATGAGCAGTTCTTC. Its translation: CSARPYNEQFF.

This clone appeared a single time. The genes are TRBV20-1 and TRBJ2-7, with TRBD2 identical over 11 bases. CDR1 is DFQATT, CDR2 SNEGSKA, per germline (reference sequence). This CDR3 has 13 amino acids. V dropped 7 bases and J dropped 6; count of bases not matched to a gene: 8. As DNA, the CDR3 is TGCAGTGTTAGTAGACTAGCGGGACGCGAGCAGTACTTC. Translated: CSVSRLAGREQYF.

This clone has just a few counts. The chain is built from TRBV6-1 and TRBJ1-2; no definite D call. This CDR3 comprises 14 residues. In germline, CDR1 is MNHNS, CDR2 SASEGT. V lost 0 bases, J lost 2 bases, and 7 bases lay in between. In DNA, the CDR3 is TGTGCCAGCAGTGAAGCTTCCAGGAACTATGGCTACACCTTC. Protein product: CASSEASRNYGYTF.